A single sample is the source of the 13 T cell receptor beta chains below, sequenced in a study of low-dose radiotherapy and immunotherapy resistance in tumors. First-strand cDNA relied on TRAV- and TRBV-specific primers spanning alpha and beta chains. The authors amplified TCRs for 15 to 25 PCR cycles with a constant-region primer and a V-primer adapter. TCRdb called the reads again in MiXCR, with one record for every CDR3 protein. Of 11,000 or so distinct CDR3 sequences in the sample, 65% were seen once. The origin of the receptors is a human donor with advanced metastatic prostate, ovarian, gallbladder or colorectal cancer (not recorded which). This table probably holds off-target reads from a library built for another chain.

J is TRBJ2-1 and V is TRBV20-1; D call uncertain. Trimming removed 5 bases at V and 5 bases at J, with 19 bases between. Per the germline V gene, CDR1 is DFQATT and CDR2 is SNEGSKA (reference sequence). The CDR3 spans 15 residues. CDR3 region: CSAERPGVGDNEQFF. As DNA, the CDR3 is TGCAGTGCTGAAAGACCTGGGGTTGGCGACAATGAGCAGTTCTTC.

The rearrangement links TRBV28 to TRBJ2-7; 8 bases fit TRBD2. The germline V gene has CDR1 MDHEN and CDR2 SYDVKM. The CDR3 spans 14 residues. The V segment lost 3 bases and the J segment 6 bases; nucleotides outside the gene matches: 7. Here the CDR3 reads CASSFGGALGEQYF. Here the CDR3 DNA reads TGTGCCAGCAGTTTCGGGGGGGCCTTGGGCGAGCAGTACTTC.

The V and J genes are TRBV6-6 and TRBJ2-5; D is unclear. This CDR3 contains 11 residues. Germline CDR1 MNHNY, CDR2 SVGAGI (reference sequence). Trimming shortened V by 3 bases and J by 5 bases, and 4 bases separated the two germline ends. The DNA for the CDR3 is TGTGCCAGCAGTTATCTCGAGACCCAGTACTTC. Translation: CASSYLETQYF.

The chain uses TRBV2 and TRBJ2-1, with D hard to call. Germline V gene lookup returns CDR1 SNHLY and CDR2 FYNNEI. The CDR3 has 14 amino acids. V lost 8 bases and J 0 bases, leaving 11 bases between the germline ends. CDR3 sequence (DNA): TGTGCCAGCGCCATTACTGTCTCCTACAATGAGCAGTTCTTC. It encodes CASAITVSYNEQFF.

This rearrangement joins TRBV6-2 or TRBV6-3 to TRBJ1-2; 12 bases align to TRBD1. CDR3 length equals 21 residues. Trimming took 4 bases from V and 3 from J; bases not matched to a gene: 21. In germline, CDR1 is MNHEY, CDR2 SVGEGT. The CDR3 DNA sequence: TGTGCCAGCAGTTCTACGGCCCAATCCGGGACAGGGGGCATCATCGACTATGGCTACACCTTC. As protein: CASSSTAQSGTGGIIDYGYTF.

The rearrangement links TRBV3-1 to TRBJ2-7; 14 nucleotides line up with TRBD2. The CDR3 has 13 amino acids. Germline assignment: CDR1 LGHDT and CDR2 YNNKEL (reference sequence). V shed 5 bases and J 6 bases; nucleotides not matched to a gene: 0. The CDR3 sequence: CASSGLAGGEQYF. In DNA form, the CDR3 reads TGTGCCAGCAGCGGACTAGCGGGAGGCGAGCAGTACTTC.

This chain joins TRBV7-2 and TRBJ2-5; no clear D. Germline CDR1 reads SGHTA; CDR2 reads FQGNSA. V lost 1 base, J lost 4 bases, and 13 bases lay in between. The CDR3 runs to 15 residues. The CDR3 spells CASSLGLKTGETQYF. CDR3 in DNA: TGTGCCAGCAGCTTAGGTCTTAAAACGGGAGAGACCCAGTACTTC.

This chain links TRBV6-2 or TRBV6-3 with TRBJ1-5; no clear D gene. Between the trimmed V and J ends, which lost 5 bases and 3 bases, there was a span of 11 bases. CDR1 and CDR2 from the germline V gene are MNHEY and SVGEGT. The CDR3 spans 14 residues. The CDR3 region is CASSDGLNNQPQHF. The DNA for the CDR3 is TGTGCCAGCAGTGACGGTTTGAACAATCAGCCCCAGCATTTT.

The chain couples TRBV12-3 or TRBV12-4 to TRBJ2-7; 9 bases line up with TRBD1. With 5 bases clipped from V and 3 bases from J, the junction kept 5 bases outside the gene matches. The CDR3 is 14 residues long. The CDR3 bases are TGTGCCAGCAGTCGGGGACAGGGACTCTACGAGCAGTACTTC. Translation: CASSRGQGLYEQYF.

The chain combines TRBV3-1 with TRBJ2-5; either TRBD1 or TRBD2 may fit D (5 bases each). The CDR3 covers 15 residues. Per the germline V gene, CDR1 is LGHDT and CDR2 is YNNKEL (reference sequence). Trimming took 4 bases from V and 5 from J, leaving 17 bases between them. The chain's CDR3 is CASSPTRKGTETQYF. CDR3 nucleotides: TGTGCCAGCAGCCCTACAAGGAAAGGGACGGAGACCCAGTACTTC.

The chain joins TRBV5-1 to TRBJ1-2; 7 bases match TRBD1. This CDR3 contains 14 residues. The V and J ends lost 0 bases and 7 bases, in that order; junction bases with no gene match: 6. The germline CDR1 and CDR2 sequences are SGHRS and YFSETQ. For the CDR3, the DNA is TGCGCCAGCAGCTTGGCTCAGGGGGGCTCTGGCTACACCTTC. The encoded protein is CASSLAQGGSGYTF.

The chain couples TRBV7-2 to TRBJ1-5; D perhaps matches TRBD1 (6 bases). V was cut by 5 bases and J by 6 bases, with 11 bases left in between. CDR1 and CDR2 from the germline V gene are SGHTA and FQGNSA. The CDR3 length is 13 residues. The CDR3 nucleotides read TGTGCCAGCAGCGGTACAGGGCTTCAGCCCCAGCATTTT. Translated: CASSGTGLQPQHF.

The rearrangement joins TRBV3-1 to TRBJ2-3; unclear D gene. CDR1 and CDR2 from the germline V gene are LGHDT and YNNKEL (reference sequence). Trimming removed 1 base at V and 3 bases at J, with 5 bases between. CDR3 length: 13 amino acids. In DNA form, the CDR3 reads TGTGCCAGCAGCCAAGTTGGGACAGATACGCAGTATTTT. Its protein product is CASSQVGTDTQYF.